A single sample is the source of the 9 T cell receptor beta chains below, sequenced in a study of blood T cells in healthy people across ages. Sample-barcoded 5' priming and a J-beta primer mix drove a second PCR of 7 to 11 cycles. TCRdb independently ran MiXCR on the 5' RACE reads; one entry per CDR3 protein. The sample records under 2 million distinct CDR3 sequences, almost 35% being singletons. Sequencing used blood. These receptors were collected from a woman between 25 and 40 years old in good health.

The chain joins TRBV6-6 to TRBJ2-5; the match to TRBD1 covers 8 bases. J was trimmed by 3 bases and V by 2 bases; bases with no gene match: 5. Germline CDR1 and CDR2: MNHNY and SVGAGI (reference sequence). CDR3 length equals 15 residues. For the CDR3, the DNA is TGTGCCAGCAGTTACAACAGGGGGGCCAAAGAGACCCAGTACTTC. Protein: CASSYNRGAKETQYF.

The chain recombines TRBV20-1 with TRBJ1-1, with 8 bases fitting TRBD1. The CDR3 runs to 14 residues. V trimming: 2 bases; J trimming: 0 bases; junction bases outside the gene matches: 2. The V gene's germline CDR1 is DFQATT and CDR2 SNEGSKA (reference sequence). CDR3 DNA: TGCAGTGCTAGAACAGGGGGAGTGAACACTGAAGCTTTCTTT. It specifies CSARTGGVNTEAFF.

The chain has TRBV12-3 or TRBV12-4 and TRBJ1-5; 7 bases are a match to TRBD1. Trimming removed 5 bases from V and 7 bases from J; junction bases left unmatched: 8. The CDR3 contains 14 residues. DNA of the CDR3: TGTGCCAGCAGTCCAGGGGGGATGTGGCAGCCCCAGCATTTT. Protein product: CASSPGGMWQPQHF.

Concerning this clonotype: One end of the junction does not line up with germline, which may come from a read error. J is TRBJ2-3 and V is TRBV5-1; the D is unclear. The CDR3 sequence is 13 residues long. Germline V gene data show CDR1 as SGHRS and CDR2 as YFSETQ. The CDR3 reads CVSSPAILDTQYF. DNA for the CDR3: TGCGTCAGCAGCCCGGCGATTCTTGATACGCAGTATTTT.

The chain has TRBV6-7 and TRBJ1-1; D remains ambiguous. TRBV6-7 is given ORF status, its function remaining uncertain. This CDR3 has 14 amino acids. The V gene lost 1 base and the J gene lost 1 base, with 7 bases spanning the gap. The CDR3 DNA reads as TGTGCCAGCAGTTACTTTACAGAGAACACTGAAGCTTTCTTT. Translating it yields CASSYFTENTEAFF.

The gene calls are TRBV7-7 and TRBJ2-1, with a tentative D call TRBD1 (5 bases). CDR3 length: 17 amino acids. The germline V gene encodes CDR1 SSHAT and CDR2 FNYEAQ (reference sequence). Trimming cost V 5 bases and J 4 bases, with 21 bases left between them. This chain's CDR3 is CASSLNPPEGVYNEQFF. The CDR3 DNA reads as TGTGCCAGCAGCCTGAATCCTCCCGAAGGGGTATACAATGAGCAGTTCTTC.

This clonotype showed up just a few times. The V gene is TRBV5-1, the J gene TRBJ2-5, with 10 bases identical to TRBD2. The CDR3 extends over 16 amino acids. Per the germline V gene, CDR1 is SGHRS and CDR2 is YFSETQ. V lost 6 bases and J lost 2; bases outside the gene matches: 10. The CDR3 nucleotides are TGCGCCAGCACAGAATTTGCTAGCGGGAGTCAAGAGACCCAGTACTTC. Amino acid sequence: CASTEFASGSQETQYF.

The CDR3 loop reads CASSQDEGLGCNEQFF. The CDR3 coding sequence is TGCGCCAGCAGCCAAGACGAGGGACTAGGCTGCAATGAGCAGTTCTTC. This chain connects TRBV4-1 to TRBJ2-1; 8 bases match TRBD2. This CDR3 region has 16 residues. V lost 0 bases, J lost 6 bases, and 7 bases stayed unmatched. Germline V CDR1 and CDR2: MGHRA, YSYEKL.

This sequence joins TRBV20-1 and TRBJ1-2; 7 nucleotides align to TRBD1. CDR1 and CDR2 from the germline V gene are DFQATT and SNEGSKA (reference sequence). Germline trimming cut 7 bases from V and 1 base from J; bases unmatched to any gene: 9. CDR3 length: 14 amino acids. The CDR3 nucleotides are TGCAGTGGCCAAACAGGGGAACTTAACTATGGCTACACCTTC. This encodes CSGQTGELNYGYTF.